One T cell receptor (beta chain) is described in this entry. The table came from immunoSEQ multiplex PCR; TCRdb's copy has only in-frame clones and leaves some out. The sample shows a few hundred thousand clones, roughly 80% of them seen only once. The entry originates in a study of blood T cell repertoires in COVID-19. Study details: Collection of acute and convalescent COVID-19 samples took place in the United States, Italy and Spain.

The CDR3 loop spans 14 amino acids. Trimming pared 4 bases from V and 4 bases from J, leaving 10 bases between. Germline V gene data show CDR1 as LGHNA and CDR2 as YNFKEQ. V gene TRBV4-2 combines with J gene TRBJ1-4, with D possibly TRBD1 on 6 matching bases. The sample consisted of PBMCs or T cells enriched from blood (not recorded which). The TCR was taken from a young man with acute COVID-19. The CDR3 is CASSLGQNNEKLFF. The CDR3 nucleotides are TGTGCCAGCAGCCTCGGACAGAATAATGAAAAACTGTTTTTT.